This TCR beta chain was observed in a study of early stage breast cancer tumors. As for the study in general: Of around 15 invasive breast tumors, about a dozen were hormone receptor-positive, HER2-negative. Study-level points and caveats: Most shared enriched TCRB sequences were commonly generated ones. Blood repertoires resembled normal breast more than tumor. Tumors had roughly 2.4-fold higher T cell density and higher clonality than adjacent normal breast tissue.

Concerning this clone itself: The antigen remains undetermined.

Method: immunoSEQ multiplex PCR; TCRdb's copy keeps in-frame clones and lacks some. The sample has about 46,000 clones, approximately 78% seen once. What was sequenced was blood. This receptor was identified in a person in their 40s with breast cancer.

DNA of the CDR3: TGTGCCAGCAGTGACTCAGCGGGAGGGTCCTACAATGAGCAGTTCTTC. As protein: CASSDSAGGSYNEQFF. The V and J genes are TRBV6-4 and TRBJ2-1; 10 nucleotides match TRBD2. Germline V gene data show CDR1 as MRHNA and CDR2 as SNTAGT. The length of the CDR3 is 16 residues. The V and J ends lost 0 bases and 1 base, in that order; junction bases with no gene match: 0.